A selection of T cell receptor beta chains follows, all from one sample in a study of blood T cell repertoires in COVID-19. Measured with immunoSEQ multiplex PCR; TCRdb has only the in-frame clones, and not every one. The sample lists 150,000 or so clones, 70% to 80% occurring once. The specimen sequenced was peripheral blood. Receptors were obtained from a woman aged 55-75 years with COVID-19, enrolled during active disease. CDR3s include the opening cysteine and the closing phenylalanine or tryptophan. A D gene is named only where the DNA matches it firmly. Clone size is not always given. Where it is, it says once, few, many or a class for expanded clones.

>.|TRBJ2-1|TRBV19|.
CASSSRDPRIYNEQFF
TGTGCCAGTAGTTCGCGGGACCCCCGAATCTACAATGAGCAGTTCTTC
>TRBD1|TRBJ1-1|TRBV7-3|.
CASSLSGQGGLNTEAFF
TGTGCCAGCAGCTTATCCGGACAGGGGGGGTTGAACACTGAAGCTTTCTTT
>.|TRBJ2-6|TRBV28|.
CASSRGGSGANVLTF
TGTGCCAGCAGTCGAGGAGGCTCTGGGGCCAACGTCCTGACTTTC
>.|TRBJ2-5|TRBV2|.
CASSDKSRQETQYF
TGTGCCAGCAGTGATAAGAGCAGGCAAGAGACCCAGTACTTC
>TRBD1|TRBJ1-2|TRBV24-1|.
CATSDNRGGNYGYTF
TGTGCCACCAGTGACAACAGGGGGGGTAACTATGGCTACACCTTC
>TRBD2|TRBJ2-5|TRBV2|.
CASSGRGGKGETQYF
TGTGCCAGCAGTGGACGGGGGGGAAAGGGTGAGACCCAGTACTTC
>.|TRBJ2-3|TRBV19|.
CASSLAGPSTDTQYF
TGTGCCAGTAGTCTCGCAGGTCCGAGCACAGATACGCAGTATTTT
>.|TRBJ2-3|TRBV7-2|.
CASSLGGQFTDTQYF
TGTGCCAGCAGCTTAGGTGGACAGTTCACAGATACGCAGTATTTT
>TRBD2|TRBJ2-3|TRBV6-5|.
CASMSPAGVADTQYF
TGTGCCAGCATGTCCCCAGCGGGGGTGGCAGATACGCAGTATTTT
>TRBD1|TRBJ1-6|TRBV3-1/TRBV3-2|once
CASSQAVGQANSPLHF
TGTGCCAGCAGCCAAGCGGTCGGACAGGCTAATTCACCCCTCCACTTT
>.|TRBJ1-5|TRBV9|.
CASSVGWGGNQPQHF
TGTGCCAGCAGCGTAGGCTGGGGAGGCAATCAGCCCCAGCATTTT
>TRBD1|TRBJ1-1|TRBV9|.
CASSERDRGTEAFF
TGTGCCAGCAGCGAACGGGACAGAGGCACTGAAGCTTTCTTT
>.|TRBJ2-3|TRBV6-5|.
CASGQYTDTQYF
TGTGCCAGCGGACAGTACACAGATACGCAGTATTTT
>TRBD1|TRBJ1-5|TRBV12-5|few
CASAMGQHNQPQHF
TGTGCTAGTGCCATGGGACAGCACAATCAGCCCCAGCATTTT
>TRBD2|TRBJ2-7|TRBV7-6|.
CASSFRTSGSYSHEQYF
TGTGCCAGCAGCTTCCGGACTAGCGGGAGTTACTCGCACGAGCAGTACTTC
>TRBD1|TRBJ1-2|TRBV2|.
CASSELIRDRESGYTF
TGTGCCAGCAGTGAACTGATCCGGGACAGGGAAAGTGGCTACACCTTC
>.|TRBJ2-3|TRBV5-4|.
CASSPRITDTQYF
TGTGCCAGCAGCCCCAGGATCACAGATACGCAGTATTTT
>.|TRBJ1-1|TRBV18|many
CASSPNPEGAEAFF
TGTGCCAGCTCACCAAACCCCGAGGGCGCTGAAGCTTTCTTT
>TRBD2|TRBJ2-5|TRBV7-9|once
CASSWGLALETQYF
TGTGCCAGCAGCTGGGGACTAGCCCTGGAGACCCAGTACTTC
>.|TRBJ2-2|TRBV24-1|.
CATSEPRGIFAGELFF
TGTGCCACCAGTGAGCCTCGAGGGATTTTCGCCGGGGAGCTGTTTTTT
>TRBD2|TRBJ2-2|TRBV28|.
CASSFFLTGTRSNTGELFF
TGTGCCAGCAGTTTTTTCCTAACCGGGACTAGAAGTAACACCGGGGAGCTGTTTTTT
>.|TRBJ2-1|TRBV2|.
CASSTGTKQFF
TGTGCCAGCAGCACAGGGACAAAGCAGTTCTTC
>.|TRBJ1-6|TRBV2|.
CASHRSSSPLHF
TGTGCCAGCCACAGGTCCTCCTCACCCCTCCACTTT
>.|TRBJ1-1|TRBV5-5|.
CASSLGTPLGQNTEAFF
TGTGCCAGCAGCTTGGGGACGCCCTTAGGACAGAACACTGAAGCTTTCTTT
>.|TRBJ2-5|TRBV29-1|.
CSAVALVYWGLETQYF
TGCAGCGCCGTGGCCTTGGTGTATTGGGGGCTGGAGACCCAGTACTTC
>.|TRBJ1-6|TRBV28|.
CASSLVGNSPLHF
TGTGCCAGCAGTTTGGTCGGGAATTCACCCCTCCACTTT
>TRBD1|TRBJ1-6|TRBV27|.
CASGPQGRSPLHF
TGTGCCAGCGGACCACAGGGGCGATCACCCCTCCACTTT
>.|TRBJ2-7|TRBV3-1/TRBV3-2|.
CASSQDPRVALNEQYF
TGTGCCAGCAGCCAAGATCCCAGGGTTGCATTGAACGAGCAGTACTTC
>TRBD1|TRBJ2-1|TRBV24-1|.
CATSDWPGQGTYNEQFF
TGTGCCACCAGTGATTGGCCCGGACAGGGGACATACAATGAGCAGTTCTTC
>TRBD1|TRBJ2-7|TRBV6-5|.
CASSRTGGRHEQYF
TGTGCCAGCAGTAGGACAGGGGGAAGGCACGAGCAGTACTTC
>TRBD2|TRBJ2-5|TRBV30|.
CAWSVGLAAQETQYF
TGTGCCTGGAGTGTAGGGCTAGCGGCCCAAGAGACCCAGTACTTC
>.|TRBJ2-6|TRBV2|.
CASSPAGTGANVLTF
TGTGCCAGCAGTCCCGCGGGGACTGGGGCCAACGTCCTGACTTTC
>.|TRBJ2-3|TRBV19|.
CASDRGAGWSDTQYF
TGTGCCAGTGACCGGGGAGCGGGTTGGTCAGATACGCAGTATTTT
>TRBD1|TRBJ2-5|TRBV15|.
CATSSQTGGNQETQYF
TGTGCCACCAGCTCCCAAACAGGGGGTAACCAAGAGACCCAGTACTTC
>.|TRBJ1-5|TRBV24-1|.
CATSPGTLNQPQHF
TGTGCCACCAGTCCCGGGACACTTAATCAGCCCCAGCATTTT
>TRBD2|TRBJ2-3|TRBV7-3|.
CASSPQSGGLDTQYF
TGTGCCAGCAGCCCCCAAAGCGGGGGGTTAGATACGCAGTATTTT
>.|TRBJ2-5|TRBV6-6|.
CASSYDRGSQYF
TGTGCCAGCAGTTACGATAGGGGTTCACAGTACTTC
>.|TRBJ2-7|TRBV7-3|once
CASSPGTAGEQYF
TGTGCCAGCAGCCCCGGGACGGCGGGGGAGCAGTACTTC
>TRBD1|TRBJ2-7|TRBV7-6|.
CASSTTQGVEEQYF
TGTGCCAGCAGCACTACCCAGGGGGTTGAGGAGCAGTACTTC
>TRBD2|TRBJ2-2|TRBV5-6|.
CASYRGGGNTGELFF
TGTGCCAGCTATCGCGGGGGAGGGAACACCGGGGAGCTGTTTTTT
>TRBD1|TRBJ2-7|TRBV6-6|.
CASRDRGQDEQYF
TGTGCCAGCCGGGACAGGGGACAAGACGAGCAGTACTTC
>.|TRBJ2-7|TRBV10-1|.
CASTFGPGYEQYF
TGCGCCAGCACATTTGGCCCCGGGTACGAGCAGTACTTC
>TRBD1|TRBJ1-1|TRBV19|few
CASSARQGEAFF
TGTGCCAGTAGTGCCAGACAGGGGGAAGCTTTCTTT
>TRBD2|TRBJ2-3|TRBV27|.
CASKRQRTSGTDTQYF
TGTGCCAGCAAACGACAACGGACTAGCGGCACAGATACGCAGTATTTT
>.|TRBJ2-5|TRBV2|.
CASKRSQETQYF
TGTGCCAGCAAGCGATCCCAAGAGACCCAGTACTTC
>.|TRBJ2-1|TRBV9|.
CASSVGGRRGAYNEQFF
TGTGCCAGCAGCGTAGGAGGCAGGCGGGGCGCCTACAATGAGCAGTTCTTC
>.|TRBJ2-7|TRBV19|.
CASSIDPAGRFYEQYF
TGTGCCAGTAGTATAGATCCCGCAGGCCGGTTCTACGAGCAGTACTTC
>TRBD1|TRBJ1-4|TRBV7-8|.
CASSPRGTGPEKLFF
TGTGCCAGCAGCCCAAGGGGGACAGGGCCCGAAAAACTGTTTTTT
>TRBD1|TRBJ2-3|TRBV10-3|.
CAISESTSGGPDTQYF
TGTGCCATCAGTGAGTCGACTTCAGGGGGCCCAGATACGCAGTATTTT
>.|TRBJ2-5|TRBV25-1|.
CASSGLDSDLQETQYF
TGTGCCAGCAGTGGATTGGACAGCGACTTACAAGAGACCCAGTACTTC
>TRBD1|TRBJ2-3|TRBV7-2|.
CASSFGTGLITDTQYF
TGTGCCAGCAGCTTCGGGACAGGGCTTATCACAGATACGCAGTATTTT
>.|TRBJ2-3|TRBV6-2/TRBV6-3|.
CASSYPSEGERGKTDTQYF
TGTGCCAGCAGTTACCCCTCGGAGGGAGAGAGGGGTAAGACAGATACGCAGTATTTT
>.|TRBJ2-7|TRBV12-3/TRBV12-4|.
CASSLVGSEQYF
TGTGCCAGCAGTTTGGTAGGGAGCGAGCAGTACTTC
>.|TRBJ2-2|TRBV7-7|.
CASSSSGANTGELFF
TGTGCTAGCAGTTCGTCAGGGGCGAACACCGGGGAGCTGTTTTTT
>.|TRBJ2-3|TRBV18|.
CASSLDVLGRTDTQYF
TGTGCCAGCTCACTCGATGTGCTGGGGCGGACAGATACGCAGTATTTT
>.|TRBJ1-1|TRBV2|.
CASSGQVTNTEAFF
TGTGCCAGCAGTGGACAGGTGACGAACACTGAAGCTTTCTTT
>.|TRBJ1-3|TRBV7-6|.
CASSLWGGTGNTIYF
TGTGCCAGCAGCTTATGGGGGGGCACTGGAAACACCATATATTTT